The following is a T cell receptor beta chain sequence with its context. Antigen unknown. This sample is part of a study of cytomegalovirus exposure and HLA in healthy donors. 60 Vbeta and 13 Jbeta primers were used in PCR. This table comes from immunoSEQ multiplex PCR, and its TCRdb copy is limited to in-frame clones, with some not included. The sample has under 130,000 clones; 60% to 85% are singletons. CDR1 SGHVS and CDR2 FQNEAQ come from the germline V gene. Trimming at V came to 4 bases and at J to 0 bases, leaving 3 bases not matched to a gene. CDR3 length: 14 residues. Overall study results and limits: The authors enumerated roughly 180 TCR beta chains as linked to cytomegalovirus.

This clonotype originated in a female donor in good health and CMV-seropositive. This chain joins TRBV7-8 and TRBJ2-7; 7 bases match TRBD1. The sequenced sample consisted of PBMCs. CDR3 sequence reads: CASSWTGGSYEQYF. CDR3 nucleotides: TGTGCCAGCAGCTGGACAGGCGGCTCCTACGAGCAGTACTTC. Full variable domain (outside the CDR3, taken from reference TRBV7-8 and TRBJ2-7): GAGVSQSPRYKVAKRGQDVALRCDPISGHVSLFWYQQALGQGPEFLTYFQNEAQLDKSGLPSDRFFAERPEGSVSTLKIQRTQQEDSAVYLCASSWTGGSYEQYFGPGTRLTVT.